Described below is a single T cell receptor beta chain sequence and its context. CDR1 is SGHTA and CDR2 is FQGTGA in the germline V gene. The J segment lost 5 bases and the V segment lost 5 bases, leaving 8 bases of the junction unmatched. The CDR3 totals 17 residues. The treatment: oral pan-JAK inhibitor, 5-10 mg twice daily. Once RNA had been extracted, it was reverse transcribed into cDNA to act as the sequencing template. The data were produced by immunoSEQ multiplex PCR, yet TCRdb's version contains in-frame clones alone and is incomplete. This sample carries 80,000 to 95,000 clones, about 40% of them seen once, and the ten largest clones take roughly 18%. The source of the sample is a study of CD8+ T cells in alopecia areata.

The sequence was collected from a human donor with alopecia areata. V gene TRBV7-3 combines with J gene TRBJ2-5; 16 nucleotides agree with TRBD2. The sample here was CD8+ T cells sorted from blood, taken at week 24, from a patient treated with tofacitinib. This chain's CDR3 is CASSIGTSGRAGETQYF. In DNA, the CDR3 is TGTGCCAGCAGCATCGGGACTAGCGGGAGGGCGGGTGAGACCCAGTACTTC.